This is a list of T cell receptor beta chains from one sample in a study of metastatic and nonmetastatic thyroid tumors. TCRdb re-called the PCR reads through MiXCR. The sample comprises approximately 35,000 clones, roughly 10% of which are singletons, and 16% rests with the top ten. The sample consisted of blood. Source of these receptors: a female donor with papillary thyroid cancer or a benign thyroid nodule (not recorded which). Some clones in this sample may be carry-over from other donors' samples. Each CDR3 is given with its conserved first and last residue. A D gene is named only where the DNA matches it firmly. Some rows mark clone size as missing; the rest say once, few, many or name a class of expanded clone.

v_gene,abundance,j_gene,d_gene,CDR3aa,CDR3nt
TRBV6-2/TRBV6-3,many,TRBJ2-7,.,CASSYSTESYEQYF,TGTGCCAGCAGTTACTCGACGGAGTCCTACGAGCAGTACTTC
TRBV6-1,.,TRBJ2-5,.,CASNGKETQYF,TGTGCCAGCAATGGGAAAGAGACCCAGTACTTC
TRBV2,few,TRBJ1-3,.,CASSASGRMSGNTIYF,TGTGCCAGCAGTGCCTCCGGAAGAATGTCTGGAAACACCATATATTTT
TRBV7-9,many,TRBJ2-1,.,CASSFETTYNEQFF,TGTGCCAGCAGCTTTGAGACTACTTACAATGAGCAGTTCTTC
TRBV28,many,TRBJ1-4,.,CASRRQGYEKLFF,TGTGCCAGCAGGCGCCAGGGTTATGAAAAACTGTTTTTT
TRBV7-2,.,TRBJ1-2,TRBD1,CASSDTGQGNYGYTF,TGTGCCAGCAGCGACACTGGACAGGGGAACTATGGCTACACCTTC
TRBV28,many,TRBJ2-7,.,CASSLKYEQYF,TGTGCCAGCAGCTTGAAGTACGAGCAGTACTTC
TRBV4-1,many,TRBJ2-7,TRBD2,CASSQSQRGPYEQYF,TGCGCCAGCAGCCAAAGTCAGCGGGGGCCCTACGAGCAGTACTTC
TRBV28,many,TRBJ2-7,TRBD2,CASSSPSGTGRNEQYF,TGTGCCAGCAGTTCCCCAAGCGGGACTGGGAGGAACGAGCAGTACTTC
TRBV24-1,many,TRBJ1-2,TRBD1,CATSDPDRAGHGYTF,TGTGCCACCAGTGACCCGGACAGGGCCGGGCATGGCTACACCTTC
TRBV28,few,TRBJ1-2,.,CASGTYYGYTF,TGTGCCAGCGGTACCTACTATGGCTACACCTTC
TRBV7-3,.,TRBJ2-1,TRBD2,CASSPPGLAGLDEQFF,TGTGCCAGCAGCCCACCTGGACTAGCGGGCCTTGATGAGCAGTTCTTC
TRBV30,many,TRBJ2-5,.,CAFSGQETQYF,TGTGCCTTTAGCGGCCAAGAGACCCAGTACTTC
TRBV6-6,many,TRBJ1-1,.,CASSYGQSNTEAFF,TGTGCCAGCAGTTACGGACAGTCGAACACTGAAGCTTTCTTT
TRBV7-8,many,TRBJ1-5,.,CASSRDLEGHHQPQHF,TGTGCCAGCAGCCGCGACCTGGAAGGCCACCATCAGCCCCAGCATTTT
TRBV28,many,TRBJ1-1,.,CASSLYRAMNTEAFF,TGTGCCAGCAGTTTGTACAGGGCAATGAACACTGAAGCTTTCTTT
TRBV6-5,many,TRBJ1-4,.,CASSYGPPGGYEKLFF,TGTGCCAGCAGTTACGGACCGCCGGGAGGTTATGAAAAACTGTTTTTT
TRBV19,few,TRBJ1-6,.,CASSIDRLSPLHF,TGTGCCAGTAGTATAGATCGGCTTTCACCCCTCCACTTT
TRBV28,many,TRBJ1-4,TRBD1,CASSPFRGQGNEKLFF,TGTGCCAGCAGCCCATTTAGGGGACAGGGTAATGAAAAACTGTTTTTT
TRBV28,many,TRBJ1-4,.,CASTPGEKLFF,TGTGCCAGCACCCCGGGGGAAAAACTGTTTTTT
TRBV6-1,medium-sized,TRBJ2-7,TRBD1,CASRAGTGSGEQYF,TGTGCCAGCAGGGCCGGGACAGGGAGTGGCGAGCAGTACTTC
TRBV7-2,many,TRBJ1-2,TRBD1,CASSRRTGGDYGYTF,TGTGCCAGCAGCCGCCGGACAGGGGGCGACTATGGCTACACCTTC
TRBV6-5,.,TRBJ1-1,TRBD1,CASSYVCPRQGAGAFF,TGTGCCAGCAGTTACGTGTGCCCGAGACAGGGGGCGGGAGCTTTCTTT
TRBV6-4,many,TRBJ2-1,TRBD2,CASTQSTSGRTGAYNEQFF,TGTGCCAGCACCCAAAGTACTAGCGGGAGGACAGGGGCCTACAATGAGCAGTTCTTC
TRBV18,many,TRBJ2-3,.,CASSPDISTDTQYF,TGTGCCAGCTCACCCGATATTAGCACAGATACGCAGTATTTT
TRBV7-6,many,TRBJ2-5,.,CASSYKETQYF,TGTGCCAGCAGTTATAAAGAGACCCAGTACTTC
TRBV7-9,many,TRBJ2-5,TRBD1,CASSNRQGLGETQYF,TGTGCCAGCAGCAACCGACAGGGTTTGGGGGAGACCCAGTACTTC
TRBV18,many,TRBJ2-7,TRBD2,CASSPGLAGGEQYF,TGTGCCAGCTCACCGGGACTAGCGGGAGGAGAGCAGTACTTC
TRBV6-1,few,TRBJ1-2,.,CASSQGRNGYTF,TGTGCCAGCAGCCAGGGTAGGAATGGCTACACCTTC
TRBV28,many,TRBJ2-7,TRBD1,CASSPDRGLREQYF,TGTGCCAGCAGTCCGGACAGGGGGCTTCGCGAGCAGTACTTC
TRBV7-8,many,TRBJ1-1,TRBD1,CASSHGQANTEAFF,TGTGCCAGCAGCCATGGACAGGCGAACACTGAAGCTTTCTTT
TRBV6-4,.,TRBJ1-6,TRBD1,CASSDGDRESSPLHF,TGTGCCAGCAGTGACGGGGACAGGGAGAGCTCACCCCTCCACTTT
TRBV20-1,many,TRBJ2-3,TRBD2,CSARDRGRIAGGAQYF,TGCAGTGCTAGAGACCGGGGGAGGATAGCGGGAGGAGCGCAGTATTTT
TRBV6-1,medium-sized,TRBJ1-1,.,CASKRGDMNTEAFF,TGTGCCAGCAAGCGGGGGGACATGAACACTGAAGCTTTCTTT